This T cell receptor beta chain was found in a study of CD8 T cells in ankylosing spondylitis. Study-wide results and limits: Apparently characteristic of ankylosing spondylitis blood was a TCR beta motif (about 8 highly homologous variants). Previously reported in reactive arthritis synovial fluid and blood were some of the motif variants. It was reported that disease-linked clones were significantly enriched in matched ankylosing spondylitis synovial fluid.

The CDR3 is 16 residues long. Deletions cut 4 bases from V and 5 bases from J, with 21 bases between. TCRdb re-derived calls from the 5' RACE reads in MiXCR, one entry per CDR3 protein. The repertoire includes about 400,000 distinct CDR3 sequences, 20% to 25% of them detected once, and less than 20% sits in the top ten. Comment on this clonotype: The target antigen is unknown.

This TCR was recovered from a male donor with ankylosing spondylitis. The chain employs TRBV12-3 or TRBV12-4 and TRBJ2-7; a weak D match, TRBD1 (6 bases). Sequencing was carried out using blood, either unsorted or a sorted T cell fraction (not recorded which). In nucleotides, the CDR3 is TGTGCCAGCAGTTCCCCTGGGGCCACAGGGTTCAACGAGCAGTACTTC. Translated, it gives CASSSPGATGFNEQYF.